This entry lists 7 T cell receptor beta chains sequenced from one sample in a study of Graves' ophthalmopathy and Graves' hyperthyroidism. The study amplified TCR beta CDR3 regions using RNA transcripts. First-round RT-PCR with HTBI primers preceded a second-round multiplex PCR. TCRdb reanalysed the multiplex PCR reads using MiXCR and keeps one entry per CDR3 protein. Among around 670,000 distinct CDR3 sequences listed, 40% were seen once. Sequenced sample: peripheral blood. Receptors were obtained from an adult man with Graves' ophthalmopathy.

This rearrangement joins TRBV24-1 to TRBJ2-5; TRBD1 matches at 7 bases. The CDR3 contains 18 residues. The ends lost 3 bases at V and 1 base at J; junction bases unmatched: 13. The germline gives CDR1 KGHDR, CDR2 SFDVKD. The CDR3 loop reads CATSDGSYRGRGQETQYF. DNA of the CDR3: TGTGCCACCAGTGATGGATCCTACAGGGGAAGGGGCCAAGAGACCCAGTACTTC.

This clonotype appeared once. In DNA, the CDR3 is TGTGCCAGCAGTGCCCAGGGGAACGAGCAGTACTTC. This codes for CASSAQGNEQYF. This chain uses TRBV25-1 with TRBJ2-7; D might be TRBD1 (6 bases). CDR3 length: 12 residues. CDR1 MGHDK and CDR2 SYGVNS come from the germline V gene. Trimming shortened V by 4 bases and J by 5 bases, and 9 bases separated the two germline ends.

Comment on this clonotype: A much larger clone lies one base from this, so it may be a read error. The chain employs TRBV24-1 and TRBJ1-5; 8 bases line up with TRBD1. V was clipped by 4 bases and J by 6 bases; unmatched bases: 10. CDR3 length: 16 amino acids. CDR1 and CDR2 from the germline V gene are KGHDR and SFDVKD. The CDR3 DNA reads TGTGCCACCAGTGACCTCCGAACAGGGGGAAGTCAGCCCCAGCATTTT. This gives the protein CATSDLRTGGSQPQHF.

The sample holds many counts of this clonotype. The CDR3 coding sequence is TGTGCCAGCAGTTTATGGCGGTACACTGAAGCTTTCTTT. This translates into CASSLWRYTEAFF. V is TRBV12-3 or TRBV12-4 and J is TRBJ1-1; unclear D gene. This CDR3 is built from 13 residues. Trimming took 2 bases from V and 3 from J, leaving 7 bases between them.

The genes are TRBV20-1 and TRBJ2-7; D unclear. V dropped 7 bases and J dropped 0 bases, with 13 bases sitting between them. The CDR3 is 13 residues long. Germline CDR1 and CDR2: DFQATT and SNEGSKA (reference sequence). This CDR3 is CSVYYPSSYEQYF. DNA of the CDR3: TGCAGTGTGTACTATCCGAGCTCCTACGAGCAGTACTTC.

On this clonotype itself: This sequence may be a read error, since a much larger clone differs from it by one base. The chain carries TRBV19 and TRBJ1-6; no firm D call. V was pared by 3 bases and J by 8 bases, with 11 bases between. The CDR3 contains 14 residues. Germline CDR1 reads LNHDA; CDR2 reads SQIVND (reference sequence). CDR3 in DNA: TGTGCCAGTAGTATGCAATTGGACGATTCACCCCTCCACTTT. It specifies CASSMQLDDSPLHF.

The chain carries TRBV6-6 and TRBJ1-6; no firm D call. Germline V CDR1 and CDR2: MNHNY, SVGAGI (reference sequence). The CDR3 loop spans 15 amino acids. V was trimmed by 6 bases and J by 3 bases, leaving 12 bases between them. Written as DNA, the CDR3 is TGTGCCAGCAGAATGACACTACGCTATAATTCACCCCTCCACTTT. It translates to CASRMTLRYNSPLHF.